This T cell receptor beta chain was recovered during a study of T cells in Graves' hyperthyroidism and ophthalmopathy. The CDR3 sequence is 12 residues long. Trimming removed 6 bases from V and 5 bases from J, with 13 bases in between. CDR1 and CDR2 from the germline V gene are DFQATT and SNEGSKA (reference sequence). Template material for amplifying TCR beta CDR3 regions consisted of RNA transcripts. Initially, a first-round RT-PCR of the TCR CDR3 employed the HTBI primer set. TCRdb called the multiplex PCR reads again in MiXCR, with one record for every CDR3 protein. Among a few hundred thousand distinct CDR3 sequences listed, 15% to 19% were seen once. The table lists this clonotype with a few counts.

V and J are TRBV20-1 and TRBJ1-1, with D maybe TRBD1 (5 bases). The sequence was collected from a woman aged 30 to 39 with Graves' hyperthyroidism. Sequencing was done on a sample of blood. CDR3 DNA sequence: TGCAGTGCGGCCAGAGGGGAAACTGAAGCTTTCTTT. Translation: CSAARGETEAFF.